The next 28 T cell receptor beta chains were all read from a single sample in a study of siplizumab effects on memory and regulatory T cells. Using immunoSEQ multiplex PCR, the repertoire was profiled, and TCRdb retains in-frame clones only, with some absent. The sample yields 95,000 to 100,000 clones, approximately 91% seen once. Sequencing used non-Treg CD4+ T cells sorted from blood. The receptors were sampled from a human donor in good health.

A single count supports this clone. The chain carries TRBV6-1 and TRBJ1-1; perhaps TRBD1 as D (6 bases). Germline CDR1 and CDR2: MNHNS and SASEGT. There are 13 residues in the CDR3. The V end lost 3 bases, the J end lost 8 bases, and 13 bases lay between the germline ends. CDR3 region: CASSELGTREAFF. The DNA for the CDR3 is TGTGCCAGCAGTGAGCTGGGGACAAGGGAAGCTTTCTTT.

This clone is a singleton in its sample. The chain uses TRBV7-9 and TRBJ2-3; D call uncertain. Germline V gives CDR1 SEHNR, CDR2 FQNEAQ (reference sequence). V shed 1 base and J shed 0 bases, with 5 bases lying between them. This CDR3 has 14 residues. The CDR3 spells CASSLGISTDTQYF. The CDR3, as DNA: TGTGCCAGCAGCTTAGGGATTAGCACAGATACGCAGTATTTT. Looking up the rest from reference TRBV7-9 and TRBJ2-3 gives the full variable domain: DTGVSQNPRHKITKRGQNVTFRCDPISEHNRLYWYRQTLGQGPEFLTYFQNEAQLEKSRLLSDRFSAERPKGSFSTLEIQRTEQGDSAMYLCASSLGISTDTQYFGPGTRLTVL.

The genes are TRBV5-1 and TRBJ2-3; D uncertain. This CDR3 is built from 13 residues. Deletions cut 0 bases from V and 2 bases from J, with 4 bases between. Germline V gene data show CDR1 as SGHRS and CDR2 as YFSETQ. Here the CDR3 reads CASSLDYTDTQYF. CDR3 coding DNA: TGCGCCAGCAGCTTGGATTACACAGATACGCAGTATTTT.

The chain is built from TRBV5-1 and TRBJ2-3, with TRBD2 matching 11 bases. CDR1 is SGHRS and CDR2 is YFSETQ in the germline V gene. The CDR3 length is 16 residues. V lost 1 base and J lost 2; bases outside the gene matches: 3. The CDR3 bases are TGCGCCAGCAGCTTGACTAGCGGGAGCCCCACAGATACGCAGTATTTT. Its translation: CASSLTSGSPTDTQYF.

V and J are TRBV18 and TRBJ2-5, with no clear D. With 1 base removed from V and 4 bases from J, the gap between germline ends came to 13 bases. There are 15 residues in the CDR3. Germline loops: CDR1 KGHSH, CDR2 LQKENI. The CDR3: CASSPRVPGPETQYF. Written as DNA, the CDR3 is TGTGCCAGCTCACCACGAGTTCCGGGTCCAGAGACCCAGTACTTC.

CDR3 residues: CSASLSGELFF. In DNA form, the CDR3 reads TGCAGTGCTTCACTTAGCGGGGAGCTGTTTTTT. The J gene is TRBJ2-2, the V gene TRBV20-1; no clear D. From germline, CDR1 is DFQATT and CDR2 SNEGSKA (reference sequence). Trimming took 5 bases from V and 7 from J, leaving 8 bases between them. CDR3 length: 11 residues.

Here the CDR3 reads CASSLGAPLGPLNEQYF. In DNA form, the CDR3 reads TGTGCCAGCAGCTTAGGGGCCCCTCTCGGGCCCTTAAACGAGCAGTACTTC. The chain couples TRBV7-6 to TRBJ2-7, with D uncertain. Between the trimmed V and J ends, which lost 1 base and 5 bases, there was a span of 21 bases. The CDR3 extends over 17 amino acids. The germline CDR1 and CDR2 sequences are SGHVS and FNYEAQ.

The rearrangement links TRBV6-4 to TRBJ2-7, with 12 positions matching TRBD2. CDR3 size: 14 residues. Germline V lookup: CDR1 MRHNA, CDR2 SNTAGT. The J segment lost 3 bases and the V segment lost 8 bases, leaving 5 bases of the junction unmatched. The CDR3 protein is CASLRLAGDYEQYF. For the CDR3, the DNA is TGTGCCAGCTTAAGACTAGCGGGGGACTACGAGCAGTACTTC.

The chain couples TRBV6-1 to TRBJ2-3; tentatively, D is TRBD2 (6 bases). This CDR3 contains 14 residues. Germline V lookup: CDR1 MNHNS, CDR2 SASEGT. Trimming took off 11 bases at V and 1 base at J, with 16 bases between the two ends. CDR3 DNA: TGTGCCGCTTGGGAGGCGGGACGCACAGATACGCAGTATTTT. Its translation is CAAWEAGRTDTQYF.

The J gene is TRBJ1-4, the V gene TRBV7-2; D unclear. CDR3 length: 16 residues. CDR1 is SGHTA and CDR2 is FQGNSA in the germline V gene. V was clipped by 1 base and J by 8 bases, with 17 bases between them. The CDR3 nucleotides read TGTGCCAGCAGCTTAGACCCACGAGGCATAGGCGAAAAACTGTTTTTT. Protein: CASSLDPRGIGEKLFF.

The rearrangement links TRBV6-5 to TRBJ2-7, with a possible D match to TRBD2 (6 bases). Per germline, CDR1 MNHEY and CDR2 SVGAGI. Trimming took 5 bases from V and 6 from J, leaving 14 bases between them. CDR3 size: 13 residues. The CDR3 spells CASSGLARGEQYF. The CDR3 region has the DNA TGTGCCAGCAGTGGTCTAGCGCGGGGCGAGCAGTACTTC.

The chain recombines TRBV19 with TRBJ1-2; D ambiguous. The CDR3 length is 13 residues. Per germline, CDR1 LNHDA and CDR2 SQIVND (reference sequence). V was cut by 10 bases and J by 5 bases, with 17 bases left in between. CDR3 bases: TGTGCCACCCGGGCCTCGAGGTTATATGGCTACACCTTC. Encoded protein: CATRASRLYGYTF.

This chain links TRBV28 with TRBJ1-2; D is undetermined. V dropped 5 bases and J dropped 1 base, with 11 bases sitting between them. CDR3 size: 14 residues. The germline gives CDR1 MDHEN, CDR2 SYDVKM. CDR3 region: CASSPPAGNYGYTF. The CDR3 DNA reads TGTGCCAGCAGTCCCCCCGCGGGTAACTATGGCTACACCTTC.

This clone was observed a handful of times. J is TRBJ1-1 and V is TRBV5-4; D uncertain. Germline V gene data show CDR1 as SGHNT and CDR2 as YYREEE (reference sequence). V lost 6 bases to trimming and J lost 3 bases, with 15 bases between them. The CDR3 loop spans 14 amino acids. The CDR3 is CASTMGGGDTEAFF. CDR3 sequence (DNA): TGTGCCAGCACCATGGGAGGCGGGGACACTGAAGCTTTCTTT.

This chain joins TRBV6-5 and TRBJ1-5; D perhaps matches TRBD1 (5 bases). Germline-derived CDR1 and CDR2 are MNHEY and SVGAGI. V dropped 6 bases and J dropped 7 bases, with 16 bases sitting between them. This CDR3 contains 14 residues. CDR3 coding DNA: TGTGCCAGCAGCCAGTCCGGGGCGAGGCAGCCCCAGCATTTT. Translation gives CASSQSGARQPQHF.

The chain is built from TRBV30 and TRBJ2-5; the D gene could be TRBD1 or TRBD2 (6 bases each). CDR3 length: 13 amino acids. The V end was cut by 3 bases, the J end by 5 bases, with 13 bases between. The germline V gene has CDR1 GTSNPN and CDR2 SVGIG (reference sequence). The CDR3 DNA follows: TGTGCCTGGAGGGGGGGCTCTGGGGAGACCCAGTACTTC. Translating gives CAWRGGSGETQYF.

The V call is TRBV19, the J call TRBJ2-5; possible D gene TRBD1, 6 bases. Trimming took 5 bases from V and 7 from J, leaving 17 bases between them. CDR1 LNHDA and CDR2 SQIVND come from the germline V gene (reference sequence). The CDR3 sequence is 14 residues long. The CDR3: CASSGRQVQGTQYF. As DNA, the CDR3 is TGTGCCAGTAGTGGACGACAGGTCCAGGGGACCCAGTACTTC.

The rearrangement joins TRBV27 to TRBJ1-4; D might be TRBD1 (5 bases). Trimming pared 7 bases from V and 3 bases from J, leaving 15 bases between. The CDR3 loop spans 15 amino acids. Germline CDR1 MNHEY, CDR2 SMNVEV (reference sequence). CDR3 sequence reads: CASKAGPGSNEKLFF. The CDR3 region has the DNA TGTGCCAGCAAGGCAGGGCCAGGGTCTAATGAAAAACTGTTTTTT.

The chain joins TRBV7-2 to TRBJ2-7, with D hard to call. The ends were cut back, 3 bases at V and 2 bases at J, with 8 bases in the middle. The CDR3 loop spans 13 amino acids. Germline V gene lookup returns CDR1 SGHTA and CDR2 FQGNSA. CDR3 loop: CASSLGSTYEQYF. In DNA, the CDR3 is TGTGCCAGCAGCTTGGGCAGTACCTACGAGCAGTACTTC.

The gene calls are TRBV5-1 and TRBJ1-2; D is undetermined. The CDR3 is 14 residues long. Germline V gives CDR1 SGHRS, CDR2 YFSETQ. Trimming removed 4 bases from V and 8 bases from J, with 18 bases in between. DNA for the CDR3: TGCGCCAGCAGCAGCGAAGCCGGGGAGAAGGGCTACACCTTC. This codes for CASSSEAGEKGYTF. Variable domain in full (rest from reference TRBV5-1 and TRBJ1-2): KAGVTQTPRYLIKTRGQQVTLSCSPISGHRSVSWYQQTPGQGLQFLFEYFSETQRNKGNFPGRFSGRQFSNSRSEMNVSTLELGDSALYLCASSSEAGEKGYTFGSGTRLTVV.

The gene calls are TRBV5-5 and TRBJ2-5; 8 bases fit TRBD2. CDR3 length: 15 amino acids. With V trimmed by 4 bases and J by 4 bases, 9 bases remained unmatched. Germline V gives CDR1 SGHKS, CDR2 YYEKEE (reference sequence). The CDR3 DNA is TGTGCCAGCAGCCCATTTTCGGGAGGGGGAGAGACCCAGTACTTC. Protein: CASSPFSGGGETQYF.

The chain employs TRBV2 and TRBJ2-2; 9 bases map to TRBD2. V shed 5 bases, J shed 0 bases, and the junction held 4 bases outside the gene matches. CDR1 is SNHLY and CDR2 is FYNNEI in the germline V gene. CDR3 length equals 16 residues. This CDR3 is CASSRTSAANTGELFF. The CDR3 DNA reads TGTGCCAGCAGTAGGACTAGCGCAGCGAACACCGGGGAGCTGTTTTTT.

The chain has TRBV5-5 and TRBJ2-3; 10 bases are a match to TRBD2. V lost 4 bases, J lost 2 bases, and 7 bases stayed unmatched. CDR3 length equals 16 residues. Germline lookup yields CDR1 SGHKS and CDR2 YYEKEE (reference sequence). Here the CDR3 DNA reads TGTGCCAGCAGCCTACGACTAGCGGGCGTCACAGATACGCAGTATTTT. Its protein is CASSLRLAGVTDTQYF.

This clone was picked up a small number of times. The rearrangement joins TRBV30 to TRBJ1-2, with D possibly TRBD1 on 6 matching bases. V was cut by 7 bases and J by 2 bases, with 8 bases left in between. CDR3 length: 11 amino acids. From germline, CDR1 is GTSNPN and CDR2 SVGIG (reference sequence). The CDR3 is CASDRNYGYTF. The CDR3 region has the DNA TGTGCCTCCGACAGGAACTATGGCTACACCTTC.

V is TRBV7-6 and J is TRBJ2-5; D is undetermined. The CDR3 is made up of 11 amino acids. Trimming shortened V by 6 bases and J by 5 bases, and 7 bases separated the two germline ends. The germline CDR1 and CDR2 sequences are SGHVS and FNYEAQ. The CDR3 DNA sequence: TGTGCCAGCAGGTCGGAGGAGACCCAGTACTTC. It encodes CASRSEETQYF.

This sequence joins TRBV5-1 and TRBJ2-3; TRBD1 matches at 7 bases. This CDR3 spans 15 amino acids. V lost 4 bases and J lost 4; bases outside the gene matches: 9. Germline CDR1 SGHRS, CDR2 YFSETQ. The CDR3 region is CASSIPGQASDTQYF. CDR3 DNA: TGCGCCAGCAGCATCCCCGGACAGGCGTCAGATACGCAGTATTTT.

The chain is built from TRBV7-3 and TRBJ2-3, with D hard to call. Germline assignment: CDR1 SGHTA and CDR2 FQGTGA. Trimming removed 4 bases from V and 0 bases from J, with 5 bases in between. The CDR3 has 13 amino acids. The CDR3, as DNA: TGTGCCAGCAGCTCTGCTAGCACAGATACGCAGTATTTT. It codes for CASSSASTDTQYF.

This chain joins TRBV25-1 and TRBJ1-5; 7 bases line up with TRBD1. The V segment lost 5 bases and the J segment 5 bases; nucleotides outside the gene matches: 9. The CDR3 spans 15 residues. From germline, CDR1 is MGHDK and CDR2 SYGVNS. For the CDR3, the DNA is TGTGCCAGCAGTTGGACAGGCGATCCCTATCAGCCCCAGCATTTT. Encoded protein: CASSWTGDPYQPQHF.